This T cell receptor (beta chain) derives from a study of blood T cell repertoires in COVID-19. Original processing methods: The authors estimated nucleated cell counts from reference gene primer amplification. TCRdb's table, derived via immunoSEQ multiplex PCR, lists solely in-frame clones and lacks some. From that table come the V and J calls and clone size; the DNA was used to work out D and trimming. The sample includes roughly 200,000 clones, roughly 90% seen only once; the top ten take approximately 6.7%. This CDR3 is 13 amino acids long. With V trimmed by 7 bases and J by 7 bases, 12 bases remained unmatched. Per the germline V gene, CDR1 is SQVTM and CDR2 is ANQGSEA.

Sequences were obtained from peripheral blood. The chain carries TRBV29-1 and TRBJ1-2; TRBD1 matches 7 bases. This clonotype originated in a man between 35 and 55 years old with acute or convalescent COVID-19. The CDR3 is CSADPTGHSGYTF. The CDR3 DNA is TGCAGCGCTGACCCGACAGGGCACAGTGGCTACACCTTC.